These 3 T cell receptor beta chains came from one sample sequenced in a study of blood T cell repertoires in COVID-19. Data came from immunoSEQ multiplex PCR; TCRdb stores just in-frame clones and leaves some out. The sample shows some 41,000 clones, 87% of them seen only once. The sequencing sample was made of peripheral blood. The receptors shown here come from a woman of 80 years or more with active COVID-19.

The rearrangement links TRBV7-6 to TRBJ2-1; 10 bases are shared with TRBD2. V was clipped by 5 bases and J by 2 bases; unmatched bases: 6. Germline V gives CDR1 SGHVS, CDR2 FNYEAQ. The CDR3 sequence is 16 residues long. The CDR3 nucleotides are TGTGCCAGCAGCCCTATAGCGGGGGGTGCCTACAATGAGCAGTTCTTC. This translates into CASSPIAGGAYNEQFF.

V gene TRBV6-6 combines with J gene TRBJ1-4; tentatively, D is TRBD1 (6 bases). Trimming pared 6 bases from V and 8 bases from J, leaving 13 bases between. This CDR3 is built from 13 residues. Germline V gene sequence: CDR1 MNHNY, CDR2 SVGAGI (reference sequence). The CDR3 is CASRSPGDEKLFF. The CDR3 DNA reads TGTGCCAGCAGGTCTCCAGGGGACGAAAAACTGTTTTTT.

This chain connects TRBV29-1 to TRBJ1-4, with TRBD1 matching over 7 bases. The CDR3 sequence is 15 residues long. From germline, CDR1 is SQVTM and CDR2 ANQGSEA. V was clipped by 4 bases and J by 1 base; unmatched bases: 6. In nucleotides, the CDR3 is TGCAGCGTTGTAGAACACAGGGGAACTAATGAAAAACTGTTTTTT. Encoded protein: CSVVEHRGTNEKLFF.